These 11 T cell receptor beta chains came from one sample sequenced in a study of OX40 agonist ivuxolimab in advanced cancers. Clones were sequenced by immunoSEQ multiplex PCR, and TCRdb holds only the in-frame ones, with some missing. The sample has tens of thousands of clones, 82% seen once. Specimen: CD4+ or CD8+ T cells sorted from blood, collected in a trial of the OX40 agonist ivuxolimab. The receptors were gathered from an adult with an advanced solid tumor such as melanoma, head and neck, liver or kidney cancer.

This rearrangement joins TRBV7-2 to TRBJ2-5, with D possibly being TRBD1 or TRBD2 (5 bases each). The end of the DNA aligns better with TRBJ2-7, so the J call may be wrong. The germline CDR1 and CDR2 sequences are SGHTA and FQGNSA. This CDR3 is built from 14 residues. The CDR3 nucleotides are TGTGCCAGCAGCACGGCCGGGACCCCATACGAGCAGTACTTC. Its protein is CASSTAGTPYEQYF.

This clone was found many times. V usage is TRBV9 and J usage is TRBJ2-4; unclear D gene. V was clipped by 1 base and J by 6 bases, with 11 bases between them. This CDR3 contains 14 residues. From germline, CDR1 is SGDLS and CDR2 YYNGEE. Written as DNA, the CDR3 is TGTGCCAGCAGCGTATCACCGAGCGTAAACATTCAGTACTTC. The encoded protein is CASSVSPSVNIQYF.

The chain joins TRBV6-1 to TRBJ2-5, with 8 bases matching TRBD2. The CDR3 is 16 amino acids. J lost 2 bases, V lost 3 bases, and 8 bases had no gene match. Germline-derived CDR1 and CDR2 are MNHNS and SASEGT. The CDR3 DNA follows: TGTGCCAGCAGTGAGTTGCCGAGCGGGGGACAAGAGACCCAGTACTTC. Its protein is CASSELPSGGQETQYF.

As concerns this clone: The sample has other DNA sequences that encode this CDR3 too. The chain is built from TRBV27 and TRBJ1-1; D remains unclear. From germline, CDR1 is MNHEY and CDR2 SMNVEV (reference sequence). V shed 7 bases and J shed 1 base, with 10 bases lying between them. The CDR3 totals 13 residues. The CDR3 sequence: CASTPGKNTEAFF. In nucleotides, the CDR3 is TGTGCCAGCACGCCTGGAAAGAACACTGAAGCTTTCTTT.

This chain links TRBV5-1 with TRBJ1-1; D may be TRBD1 (6 bases). The CDR3 length is 15 residues. Trimming left V 3 bases short and J 4 bases short, with 16 bases between. The germline V gene has CDR1 SGHRS and CDR2 YFSETQ. The CDR3 is CASSSYDRWGTEAFF. The CDR3 coding sequence is TGCGCCAGCAGCTCGTATGACAGGTGGGGCACTGAAGCTTTCTTT.

This clone was picked up one time. V usage is TRBV14 and J usage is TRBJ2-3; D gene unclear. This CDR3 comprises 13 residues. V gave up 4 bases and J gave up 5 bases, with 10 bases separating them. Germline V gene sequence: CDR1 SGHDN, CDR2 FVKESK. The CDR3 here is CASSPMSGDTQYF. The CDR3 DNA reads TGTGCCAGCAGCCCAATGTCCGGAGATACGCAGTATTTT.

The chain uses TRBV30 and TRBJ2-5; D remains unclear. Deletions cut 3 bases from V and 0 bases from J, with 11 bases between. The CDR3 contains 14 residues. Germline lookup yields CDR1 GTSNPN and CDR2 SVGIG (reference sequence). CDR3: CAWSHHQYQETQYF. The DNA of the CDR3 is TGTGCCTGGAGCCACCATCAGTACCAAGAGACCCAGTACTTC.

This chain links TRBV18 with TRBJ1-4, with TRBD1 matching over 9 bases. V gave up 7 bases and J gave up 0 bases; unmatched junction bases: 15. Germline V CDR1 and CDR2: KGHSH, LQKENI. This CDR3 comprises 19 residues. The CDR3 nucleotides are TGTGCCAGCTATGCCGGGACAGGGCATCCATCTGCAACTAATGAAAAACTGTTTTTT. It is translated as CASYAGTGHPSATNEKLFF.

The genes are TRBV5-4 and TRBJ2-5; TRBD2 aligns across 7 bases. This CDR3 comprises 16 residues. The V and J ends lost 6 bases and 2 bases, in that order; junction bases with no gene match: 13. Looked up from germline, CDR1 is SGHNT and CDR2 is YYREEE (reference sequence). CDR3 sequence: CASTTQGGSGQETQYF. The CDR3 region has the DNA TGTGCCAGCACCACCCAGGGCGGGAGTGGGCAAGAGACCCAGTACTTC.

The rearrangement uses TRBV7-2 and TRBJ2-7, with 9 bases fitting TRBD1. The V gene end was trimmed by 1 base and the J gene end by 1 base; junction bases not matched to a gene: 2. The CDR3 extends over 15 amino acids. CDR1 and CDR2 from the germline V gene are SGHTA and FQGNSA. The CDR3 region is CASSLGTGASYEQYF. The CDR3 DNA is TGTGCCAGCAGCTTAGGGACAGGGGCGTCCTACGAGCAGTACTTC.

The chain recombines TRBV11-2 with TRBJ2-2; 9 bases fit TRBD1. The germline V gene has CDR1 SGHAT and CDR2 FQNNGV. This CDR3 region has 16 residues. The ends lost 1 base at V and 4 bases at J; junction bases unmatched: 4. The CDR3 DNA sequence: TGTGCCAGCAGCTTAGTGGGGACAGGGACCACCGGGGAGCTGTTTTTT. It codes for CASSLVGTGTTGELFF.